These T cell receptor beta chains were read from a single sample in a study of blood T cells in healthy people across ages. TCRdb re-called the 5' RACE reads with MiXCR, one entry per CDR3 protein. This sample has about 930,000 distinct CDR3 sequences, with 25% to 35% found just once. These data also featured in a second study, about T cells of mothers and their children.

Sequenced: blood. The receptors originated from a woman aged 40 to 55 in good health. Each CDR3 is given with its conserved first and last residue. Each record gives: J gene, V gene, CDR3 length, D gene, clone size, CDR3 protein, CDR3 DNA. The D gene is left open where the match is weak. Size tells how often a clone was seen (once, few, many) or the class of an expanded clone, and some rows leave it out.

TRBJ2-5,TRBV9,17,NA,NA,CASSVGGTTIYQETQYF,TGTGCCAGCAGCGTAGGGGGGACGACTATCTACCAAGAGACCCAGTACTTC
TRBJ1-6,TRBV20-1,16,NA,few,CSAGPELYNNLSPLHF,TGCAGTGCTGGCCCGGAGTTGTATAACAACCTTTCACCCCTCCACTTT
TRBJ2-1,TRBV9,16,TRBD2,few,CASSVEGTIPSDEQFF,TGTGCCAGCAGCGTAGAAGGGACTATCCCCTCCGATGAGCAGTTCTTC
TRBJ1-5,TRBV27,15,NA,few,CASSLWGYSNQPQHF,TGTGCCAGCAGTTTATGGGGGTATAGCAATCAGCCCCAGCATTTT
TRBJ1-1,TRBV6-2/TRBV6-3,11,NA,NA,CASSYGLQAFF,TGTGCCAGCAGTTACGGGTTGCAGGCTTTCTTT
TRBJ2-5,TRBV7-2,17,TRBD2,NA,CASSSGVRLAGGETQYF,TGTGCCAGCAGCTCCGGCGTAAGACTAGCGGGAGGGGAGACCCAGTACTTC
TRBJ2-5,TRBV6-5,13,NA,many,CASSYTAGETQYF,TGTGCCAGCAGTTACACGGCGGGGGAGACCCAGTACTTC
TRBJ2-2,TRBV7-3,14,NA,NA,CASSPGEVAGELFF,TGTGCCAGCAGTCCAGGGGAGGTTGCCGGGGAGCTGTTTTTT
TRBJ2-3,TRBV12-3/TRBV12-4,17,TRBD2,NA,CASSFGLAGGPTDAQYF,TGTGCCAGCAGCTTCGGACTAGCGGGGGGGCCGACAGATGCGCAGTATTTT
TRBJ1-1,TRBV9,15,TRBD1,NA,CASSVEGGGWTEAFF,TGTGCCAGCAGCGTAGAAGGGGGCGGGTGGACTGAAGCTTTCTTT
TRBJ2-3,TRBV9,15,NA,NA,CASSPEGVGTDTQYF,TGTGCCAGCAGCCCAGAGGGGGTGGGCACAGATACGCAGTATTTT
TRBJ2-1,TRBV5-1,18,TRBD1,few,CASSLSLTPGTGASEQFF,TGCGCCAGCAGCTTATCCCTTACTCCCGGGACAGGGGCTAGTGAGCAGTTCTTC
TRBJ2-5,TRBV27,17,NA,NA,CASSVGFGLGRGETQYF,TGTGCCAGCAGTGTGGGGTTTGGCCTTGGCAGGGGCGAGACCCAGTACTTC
TRBJ1-1,TRBV7-2,14,NA,NA,CASSLEPPFTEAFF,TGTGCCAGCAGCTTAGAGCCCCCGTTCACTGAAGCTTTCTTT
TRBJ2-5,TRBV7-2,15,TRBD2,many,CASSPGGGSQETQYF,TGTGCCAGCAGCCCTGGGGGAGGGTCCCAAGAGACCCAGTACTTC
TRBJ1-5,TRBV12-3/TRBV12-4,14,NA,NA,CASSQERHNQPQHF,TGTGCCAGCAGTCAAGAGAGGCACAATCAGCCCCAGCATTTT
TRBJ2-7,TRBV4-3,16,TRBD1,many,CASSPSSGTGNYEQYF,TGCGCCAGCAGCCCATCCTCCGGGACAGGTAACTACGAGCAGTACTTC
TRBJ2-1,TRBV5-1,15,NA,NA,CASSFPGSTLDEQFF,TGCGCCAGCAGCTTTCCAGGGTCCACACTGGATGAGCAGTTCTTC
TRBJ2-7,TRBV12-3/TRBV12-4,13,NA,NA,CASSLRGSSEQYF,TGTGCCAGCAGTTTACGAGGGTCGAGTGAGCAGTACTTC
TRBJ2-1,TRBV20-1,11,NA,few,CGELDYNEQFF,TGCGGCGAACTGGACTACAATGAGCAGTTCTTC
TRBJ2-7,TRBV28,16,TRBD2,many,CASSSWTSGGDYEQYF,TGTGCCAGCAGTTCGTGGACTAGCGGGGGAGACTACGAGCAGTACTTC
TRBJ1-4,TRBV21-1,19,NA,NA,CASSNPGQGAPRTNEKLFF,TGTGCCAGCAGCAACCCGGGACAGGGGGCCCCTAGGACTAATGAAAAACTGTTTTTT
TRBJ2-7,TRBV15,12,NA,few,CATSSGPYEQYF,TGTGCCACTAGCAGTGGCCCGTACGAGCAGTACTTC
TRBJ2-4,TRBV20-1,14,NA,many,CSATTGTGENIQYF,TGCAGTGCTACTACCGGGACGGGCGAAAACATTCAGTACTTC
TRBJ2-5,TRBV15,14,NA,few,CATSIVLAGETQYF,TGTGCCACCAGTATTGTACTGGCGGGAGAGACCCAGTACTTC
TRBJ2-1,TRBV20-1,13,NA,NA,CSGVGLTYNEQFF,TGCAGTGGGGTGGGGTTAACCTACAATGAGCAGTTCTTC
TRBJ2-7,TRBV20-1,13,TRBD1,many,CSAKTGSLYEQYF,TGCAGTGCAAAGACAGGGAGTCTCTACGAGCAGTACTTC
TRBJ2-1,TRBV11-2,18,TRBD2,NA,CASSLELAGRSSCNEQFF,TGTGCCAGCAGCTTAGAACTAGCGGGGCGGAGCTCCTGCAATGAGCAGTTCTTC
TRBJ2-4,TRBV10-3,12,NA,NA,CAISPDAYGQYF,TGTGCCATCAGTCCGGACGCCTACGGGCAGTACTTC
TRBJ2-4,TRBV27,18,TRBD2,few,CASSLCRGEREGCCIQYF,TGTGCCAGCAGTTTATGTAGAGGGGAACGGGAGGGTTGTTGCATTCAGTACTTC
TRBJ1-3,TRBV20-1,17,TRBD1,few,CSAPRDRGTDSGNTIYF,TGCAGCGCTCCACGGGACAGGGGAACAGACTCTGGAAACACCATATATTTT
TRBJ2-1,TRBV20-1,10,NA,many,CSVLADEQFF,TGCAGTGTCTTAGCAGATGAGCAGTTCTTC
TRBJ2-7,TRBV5-1,13,NA,few,CASSLARTNEQYF,TGCGCCAGCAGCTTGGCGCGCACCAACGAGCAGTACTTC
TRBJ1-1,TRBV4-2,13,NA,NA,CASSQGGGPEAFF,TGTGCCAGCAGCCAAGGAGGGGGACCTGAAGCTTTCTTT
TRBJ2-3,TRBV29-1,14,NA,many,CSVEEGVGTDTQYF,TGCAGCGTTGAGGAAGGGGTTGGTACAGATACGCAGTATTTT
TRBJ2-1,TRBV29-1,14,TRBD1,few,CSTRQGGSYNEQFF,TGCAGCACCCGACAGGGGGGCTCCTACAATGAGCAGTTCTTC
TRBJ1-1,TRBV6-4,15,NA,many,CASNRGGGEGTEAFF,TGTGCCAGCAATCGAGGGGGGGGAGAAGGAACTGAAGCTTTCTTT
TRBJ1-2,TRBV20-1,14,NA,many,CSATRSSSAGGYTF,TGCAGTGCGACCAGGTCTTCATCCGCTGGGGGCTACACCTTC
TRBJ2-1,TRBV20-1,12,NA,many,CSASSRVNEQFF,TGCAGTGCTAGTTCCAGGGTGAATGAGCAGTTCTTC
TRBJ1-2,TRBV28,14,TRBD1,NA,CASSFRDRGLGYTF,TGTGCCAGCAGTTTCCGCGACAGGGGGCTTGGCTACACCTTC
TRBJ2-5,TRBV9,16,TRBD1,many,CASSVAGGQSQETQYF,TGTGCCAGCAGCGTAGCAGGGGGACAGAGCCAAGAGACCCAGTACTTC
TRBJ2-1,TRBV28,15,TRBD1,NA,CASSFRGTGGDEQFF,TGTGCCAGCAGTTTCCGAGGGACAGGGGGCGATGAGCAGTTCTTC
TRBJ2-7,TRBV5-5,15,TRBD2,many,CASSLQAGANYEQYF,TGTGCCAGCAGCTTGCAAGCGGGGGCGAACTACGAGCAGTACTTC
TRBJ2-1,TRBV12-3/TRBV12-4,14,NA,NA,CASSLSTRDNEQFF,TGTGCCAGCAGTTTGAGCACCCGGGACAATGAGCAGTTCTTC
TRBJ2-1,TRBV3-1,16,TRBD2,NA,CASSPRTSRSYNEQFF,TGTGCCAGCAGCCCCCGGACTAGCAGGTCCTACAATGAGCAGTTCTTC
TRBJ1-2,TRBV12-3/TRBV12-4,16,TRBD1,NA,CASSLRDRGFGYGYTF,TGCGCCAGCAGTTTGAGGGACAGGGGTTTTGGATATGGCTACACCTTC
TRBJ2-7,TRBV14,12,NA,few,CANSPLGQGQYF,TGTGCCAACAGCCCACTCGGACAAGGGCAGTACTTC